A single sample gave rise to the 11 T cell receptor beta chains below, sequenced in a study of T cell responses to AZD1222 COVID-19 vaccine. Measured with immunoSEQ multiplex PCR; TCRdb has only the in-frame clones, and not every one. The table includes 95,000 to 150,000 clones, roughly nine tenths detected once. The sequencing here drew on peripheral blood, taken on day 0 of AZD1222 vaccination. The receptors come from an adult in good health.

The V gene is TRBV12-3 or TRBV12-4, the J gene TRBJ2-1; possible D gene TRBD1, 6 bases. The V gene lost 6 bases and the J gene lost 9 bases, with 9 bases spanning the gap. The CDR3 totals 11 residues. CDR3 protein: CASSVGGEQFF. DNA for the CDR3: TGTGCCAGCAGCGTAGGGGGTGAGCAGTTCTTC.

The CDR3 nucleotides read TGTGCCAGCAGTGGCAACCTTAGGGCCGATGAGCAGTTCTTC. Its translation: CASSGNLRADEQFF. V and J are TRBV27 and TRBJ2-1; D remains unclear. The CDR3 covers 14 residues. Germline lookup yields CDR1 MNHEY and CDR2 SMNVEV (reference sequence). The V end lost 5 bases, the J end lost 8 bases, and 16 bases lay between the germline ends.

The chain links TRBV5-1 to TRBJ1-1; unclear D gene. Germline lookup yields CDR1 SGHRS and CDR2 YFSETQ. Between the trimmed V and J ends, which lost 0 bases and 6 bases, there was a span of 12 bases. The CDR3 has 14 amino acids. CDR3 nucleotide sequence: TGCGCCAGCAGCTTGGACCCGGGCACCTCTGAAGCTTTCTTT. Its protein is CASSLDPGTSEAFF.

The J gene is TRBJ1-1, the V gene TRBV19; 7 nucleotides align to TRBD1. Losses at the gene ends were 4 bases for V and 1 base for J; bases not matched to a gene: 3. This CDR3 spans 14 amino acids. Germline assignment: CDR1 LNHDA and CDR2 SQIVND (reference sequence). The CDR3 reads CASSRGQSNTEAFF. For the CDR3, the DNA is TGTGCCAGTAGTAGGGGACAGTCGAACACTGAAGCTTTCTTT.

The chain links TRBV2 to TRBJ2-2; 7 nucleotides agree with TRBD1. V gave up 6 bases and J gave up 3 bases; unmatched junction bases: 4. The germline CDR1 and CDR2 sequences are SNHLY and FYNNEI. This CDR3 has 14 residues. CDR3 amino acids: CASRDRVDTGELFF. The CDR3 nucleotides are TGTGCCAGCAGAGACAGGGTCGACACCGGGGAGCTGTTTTTT. The entire variable domain, with the rest obtained from reference TRBV2 and TRBJ2-2, is as follows: EPEVTQTPSHQVTQMGQEVILRCVPISNHLYFYWYRQILGQKVEFLVSFYNNEISEKSEIFDDQFSVERPDGSNFTLKIRSTKLEDSAMYFCASRDRVDTGELFFGEGSRLTVL.

V gene TRBV18 combines with J gene TRBJ2-7; TRBD1 aligns across 10 bases. Per germline, CDR1 KGHSH and CDR2 LQKENI. J was trimmed by 3 bases and V by 3 bases; bases with no gene match: 2. This CDR3 comprises 14 residues. The chain's CDR3 is CASSPRDRGYEQYF. Here the CDR3 DNA reads TGTGCCAGCTCACCCCGGGACAGGGGCTACGAGCAGTACTTC.

On this clone: A junction boundary mismatches the germline segment, possibly from a read error. The chain is built from TRBV7-7 and TRBJ1-1; D might be TRBD1 (6 bases). Germline assignment: CDR1 SSHAT and CDR2 FNYEAQ (reference sequence). This CDR3 comprises 12 residues. For the CDR3, the DNA is TGTGCTAGCAGCCCGGTGGACAGAGAAGCTTTCTTT. This sequence encodes CASSPVDREAFF.

To note about this clone: Germline and junction disagree at one end, which may indicate a read error. The J gene is TRBJ2-7, the V gene TRBV7-7; 8 nucleotides align to TRBD1. The V gene's germline CDR1 is SSHAT and CDR2 FNYEAQ (reference sequence). The CDR3 runs to 13 residues. CDR3 region: CASSLDREDEQYF. In nucleotides, the CDR3 is TGTGCTAGCAGCTTGGACAGGGAGGACGAGCAGTACTTC.

This clone was picked up a small number of times. The rearrangement joins TRBV13 to TRBJ2-1; D possibly corresponds to TRBD1 (6 bases). The CDR3 runs 16 residues. Trimming stripped 5 bases from V and 16 bases from J, with 30 bases between. Per germline, CDR1 PRHDT and CDR2 FYEKMQ (reference sequence). This CDR3 reads CASSAYRVKGFDPTFF. The CDR3 bases are TGTGCCAGCAGCGCCTACAGGGTTAAGGGTTTCGACCCCACTTTCTTC.

This sequence joins TRBV11-3 and TRBJ1-1; TRBD1 matches 7 bases. V lost 1 base to trimming and J lost 4 bases; unmatched junction nucleotides: 6. This CDR3 has 15 residues. Germline CDR1 is SGHNT and CDR2 is YENEEA. This CDR3 is CASSLVGQGGTEAFF. DNA of the CDR3: TGTGCCAGCAGCTTAGTGGGCCAGGGGGGCACTGAAGCTTTCTTT.

V usage is TRBV7-8 and J usage is TRBJ2-1, with 8 bases fitting TRBD1. The CDR3 totals 15 residues. From germline, CDR1 is SGHVS and CDR2 FQNEAQ. V gave up 5 bases and J gave up 8 bases; unmatched junction bases: 11. CDR3 protein: CASSPRTGFPHEQFF. Here the CDR3 DNA reads TGTGCCAGCAGCCCCCGGACAGGGTTTCCCCATGAGCAGTTCTTC.